Shown below are 25 T cell receptor beta chains from a single sample sequenced in a study of monozygotic twins with inflammatory bowel disease. TCRdb re-called the 5' RACE reads; one entry per CDR3 protein, DNA not given. This sample's clone table lists fewer than 450,000 distinct CDR3 sequences. The material sequenced was blood. Receptors were obtained from a human donor with ulcerative colitis or Crohn's disease, or a healthy co-twin of an affected twin (not recorded which).

This chain uses TRBV7-2 with TRBJ2-7; TCRdb's D call, TRBD2, is unchecked because there is no DNA. Germline V gives CDR1 SGHTA, CDR2 FQGNSA. CDR3 size: 14 residues. The CDR3 spells CASSPGLANYEQYF.

The chain has TRBV5-1 and TRBJ2-5; checking the TCRdb D call of TRBD1 is not possible without DNA. The CDR3 is made up of 15 amino acids. Germline assignment: CDR1 SGHRS and CDR2 YFSETQ. The CDR3 loop reads CASSPGPIFQETQYF.

The rearrangement links TRBV7-2 to TRBJ2-3. The CDR3 is 15 amino acids. Germline CDR1 and CDR2: SGHTA and FQGNSA. The CDR3 protein is CASSLVFSSTDTQYF.

This chain uses TRBV5-1 with TRBJ2-3; without DNA, the TCRdb call of TRBD2 cannot be checked. The CDR3 contains 16 residues. From germline, CDR1 is SGHRS and CDR2 YFSETQ. The CDR3 region is CASSPRTRRLTDTQYF.

The chain links TRBV7-6 to TRBJ2-5; TCRdb reports TRBD2, a call that lacks DNA to check it against. Germline CDR1 and CDR2: SGHVS and FNYEAQ. This CDR3 is 15 amino acids long. CDR3 residues: CASSLGTSDQETQYF.

V is TRBV4-1 and J is TRBJ2-2; TCRdb reports TRBD2, a call that lacks DNA to check it against. Looked up from germline, CDR1 is MGHRA and CDR2 is YSYEKL. CDR3 size: 16 residues. This CDR3 is CASSPFEGPRTGELFF.

This sequence joins TRBV4-2 and TRBJ2-3. The CDR3 runs 14 residues. Germline V gene lookup returns CDR1 LGHNA and CDR2 YNFKEQ. CDR3 sequence: CASSQEAGTDTQYF.

This chain joins TRBV12-3 or TRBV12-4 and TRBJ2-5. There are 12 residues in the CDR3. This CDR3 is CASSLGQITQYF.

V gene TRBV20-1 combines with J gene TRBJ2-1. Germline V CDR1 and CDR2: DFQATT, SNEGSKA (reference sequence). This CDR3 region has 13 residues. This CDR3 is CSASGVAYNEQFF.

The rearrangement joins TRBV2 to TRBJ2-5; TCRdb indicates TRBD1, and absent DNA this call remains unverified. This CDR3 has 13 residues. Germline V CDR1 and CDR2: SNHLY, FYNNEI. This CDR3 is CASNVGGVETQYF.

This chain uses TRBV24-1 with TRBJ1-5. The germline V gene encodes CDR1 KGHDR and CDR2 SFDVKD. The CDR3 spans 12 residues. The CDR3: CATSDSHQPQHF.

This chain joins TRBV7-2 and TRBJ1-2; TCRdb's D gene call, TRBD1, goes unchecked for lack of DNA. Germline lookup yields CDR1 SGHTA and CDR2 FQGNSA. This CDR3 is built from 13 residues. CDR3 protein: CASSRAGGYGYTF.

The chain combines TRBV7-6 with TRBJ2-3. Germline CDR1 and CDR2: SGHVS and FNYEAQ. This CDR3 region has 13 residues. This CDR3 is CASSLLETDTQYF.

The chain employs TRBV12-3 or TRBV12-4 and TRBJ1-6. CDR3 length: 15 residues. CDR3 protein: CASTLRGSYNSPLHF.

The chain is built from TRBV7-8 and TRBJ2-7; no DNA is available, so the TRBD1 call from TCRdb remains unchecked. Germline-derived CDR1 and CDR2 are SGHVS and FQNEAQ. CDR3 length equals 15 residues. The CDR3 loop reads CASSLALQGAREQYF.

The chain joins TRBV9 to TRBJ2-7; TCRdb picks TRBD2, but there is no DNA to check that call. The CDR3 contains 16 residues. The germline CDR1 and CDR2 sequences are SGDLS and YYNGEE. This chain's CDR3 is CASSAHKTSGGDEQYF. Drawing the rest from reference TRBV9 and TRBJ2-7, the complete variable domain is DSGVTQTPKHLITATGQRVTLRCSPRSGDLSVYWYQQSLDQGLQFLIQYYNGEERAKGNILERFSAQQFPDLHSELNLSSLELGDSALYFCASSAHKTSGGDEQYFGPGTRLTVT.

The V and J genes are TRBV5-1 and TRBJ2-7; TCRdb returns TRBD1, unconfirmable since there is no DNA. This CDR3 contains 13 residues. Germline lookup yields CDR1 SGHRS and CDR2 YFSETQ. This CDR3 reads CASGPGPLYEQYF.

This chain joins TRBV20-1 and TRBJ2-5. CDR3 length: 13 amino acids. Germline assignment: CDR1 DFQATT and CDR2 SNEGSKA (reference sequence). The chain's CDR3 is CSARSTYQETQYF.

This chain joins TRBV5-6 and TRBJ2-7; TCRdb returns TRBD1, unconfirmable since there is no DNA. The CDR3 extends over 15 amino acids. Germline V gene lookup returns CDR1 SGHDT and CDR2 YYEEEE. The chain's CDR3 is CASSLLPGISYEQYF.

This chain's CDR3 is CASSYSRTGGEKLFF. This chain uses TRBV6-5 with TRBJ1-4; without DNA, the TCRdb call of TRBD1 cannot be checked. Germline CDR1 MNHEY, CDR2 SVGAGI. CDR3 length: 15 amino acids.

The chain combines TRBV3-1 with TRBJ1-1. The germline V gene has CDR1 LGHDT and CDR2 YNNKEL (reference sequence). The length of the CDR3 is 12 residues. CDR3 protein: CASSQVKGEAFF.

The chain employs TRBV12-3 or TRBV12-4 and TRBJ1-5; as DNA is missing, the TRBD1 call by TCRdb cannot be tested. The CDR3 has 16 residues. CDR3 amino acids: CASSLSWDPRGQPQHF.

The chain recombines TRBV13 with TRBJ2-5; absent DNA, TCRdb's TRBD2 call cannot be checked. Germline V CDR1 and CDR2: PRHDT, FYEKMQ (reference sequence). This CDR3 is 14 amino acids long. CDR3 sequence reads: CASSVQLEFETQYF. The whole variable domain, remainder taken from reference TRBV13 and TRBJ2-5, is AAGVIQSPRHLIKEKRETATLKCYPIPRHDTVYWYQQGPGQDPQFLISFYEKMQSDKGSIPDRFSAQQFSDYHSELNMSSLELGDSALYFCASSVQLEFETQYFGPGTRLLVL.

V and J are TRBV6-1 and TRBJ2-1; TCRdb lists TRBD1, though no DNA is available to test this call. The CDR3 has 13 residues. Germline CDR1 and CDR2: MNHNS and SASEGT. This chain's CDR3 is CASTVRVENEQFF.

V and J are TRBV7-6 and TRBJ1-1. This CDR3 has 15 residues. Germline V gene lookup returns CDR1 SGHVS and CDR2 FNYEAQ. The CDR3: CASSSQPTTHTEAFF.